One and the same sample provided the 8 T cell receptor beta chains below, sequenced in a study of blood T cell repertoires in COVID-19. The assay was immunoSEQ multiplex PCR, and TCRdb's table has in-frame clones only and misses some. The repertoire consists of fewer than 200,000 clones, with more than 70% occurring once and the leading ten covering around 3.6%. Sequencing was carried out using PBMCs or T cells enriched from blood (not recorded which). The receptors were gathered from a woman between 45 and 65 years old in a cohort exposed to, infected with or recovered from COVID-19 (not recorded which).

The CDR3 is CASSIMIARQETQYF. CDR3 in DNA: TGTGCCAGTAGTATAATGATCGCTAGGCAAGAGACCCAGTACTTC. The chain recombines TRBV19 with TRBJ2-5, with unresolved D. Per the germline V gene, CDR1 is LNHDA and CDR2 is SQIVND (reference sequence). The CDR3 consists of 15 residues. Trimming took 2 bases from V and 2 from J, leaving 12 bases between them.

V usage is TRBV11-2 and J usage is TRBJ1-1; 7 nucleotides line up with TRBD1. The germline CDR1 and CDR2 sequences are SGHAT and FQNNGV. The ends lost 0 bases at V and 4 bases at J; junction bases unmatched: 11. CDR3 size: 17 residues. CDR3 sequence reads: CASSLDQAGGWSTEAFF. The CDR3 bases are TGTGCCAGCAGCTTAGATCAAGCAGGGGGTTGGAGCACTGAAGCTTTCTTT.

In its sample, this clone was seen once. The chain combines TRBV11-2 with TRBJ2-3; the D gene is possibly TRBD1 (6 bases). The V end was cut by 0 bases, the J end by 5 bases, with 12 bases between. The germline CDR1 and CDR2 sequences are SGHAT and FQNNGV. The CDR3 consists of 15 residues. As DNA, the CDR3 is TGTGCCAGCAGCTTAGAATCCAGGGGAGAAGATACGCAGTATTTT. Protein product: CASSLESRGEDTQYF.

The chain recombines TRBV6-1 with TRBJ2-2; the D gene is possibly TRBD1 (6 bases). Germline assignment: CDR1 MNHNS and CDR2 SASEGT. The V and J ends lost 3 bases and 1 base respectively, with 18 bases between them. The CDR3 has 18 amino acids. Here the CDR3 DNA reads TGTGCCAGCAGTGAGCCGGTGGGGGCTAACCTGAACACCGGGGAGCTGTTTTTT. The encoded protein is CASSEPVGANLNTGELFF.

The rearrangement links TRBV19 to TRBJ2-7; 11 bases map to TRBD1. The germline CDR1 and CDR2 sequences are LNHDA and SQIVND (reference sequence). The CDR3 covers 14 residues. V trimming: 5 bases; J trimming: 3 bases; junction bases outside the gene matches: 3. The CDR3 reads CASSFGTGGYEQYF. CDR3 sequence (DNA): TGTGCCAGTAGTTTCGGGACAGGGGGCTACGAGCAGTACTTC.

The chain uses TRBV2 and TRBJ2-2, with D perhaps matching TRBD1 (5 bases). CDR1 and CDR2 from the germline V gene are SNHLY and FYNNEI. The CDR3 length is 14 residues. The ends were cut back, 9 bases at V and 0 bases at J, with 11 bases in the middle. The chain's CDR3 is CASWQGSNTGELFF. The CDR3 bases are TGTGCCAGTTGGCAGGGCTCGAACACCGGGGAGCTGTTTTTT.

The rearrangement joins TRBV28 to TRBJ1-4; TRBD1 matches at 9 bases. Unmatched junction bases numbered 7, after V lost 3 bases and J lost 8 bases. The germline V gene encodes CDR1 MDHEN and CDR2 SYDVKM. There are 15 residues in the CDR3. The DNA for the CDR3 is TGTGCCAGCAGTTTCGGGGGACAGGGAGACGAAAAACTGTTTTTT. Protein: CASSFGGQGDEKLFF.

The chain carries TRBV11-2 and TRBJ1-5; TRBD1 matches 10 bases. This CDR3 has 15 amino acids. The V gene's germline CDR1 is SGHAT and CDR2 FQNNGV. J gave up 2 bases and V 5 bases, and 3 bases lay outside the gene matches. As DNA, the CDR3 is TGTGCCAGCAGCCGGGACAGGGGAGGCAATCAGCCCCAGCATTTT. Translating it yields CASSRDRGGNQPQHF. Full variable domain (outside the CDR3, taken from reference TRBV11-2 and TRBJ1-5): EAGVAQSPRYKIIEKRQSVAFWCNPISGHATLYWYQQILGQGPKLLIQFQNNGVVDDSQLPKDRFSAERLKGVDSTLKIQPAKLEDSAVYLCASSRDRGGNQPQHFGDGTRLSIL.